Below are 27 T cell receptor beta chains sequenced from a single sample in a study of PD-1 blockade in classical Hodgkin lymphoma. There was relapse after autologous stem cell transplantation in every patient, and there was variation in brentuximab vedotin exposure. The table came from immunoSEQ multiplex PCR; TCRdb's copy has only in-frame clones and leaves some out. The sample has 25,000 or so clones; roughly 65% are singletons. The starting material was peripheral blood mononuclear cells (PBMCs), obtained before the second cycle of nivolumab. The source of these receptors is a human donor with classical Hodgkin lymphoma.

The V and J genes are TRBV9 and TRBJ1-3, with a weak D call TRBD1 (6 bases). CDR1 is SGDLS and CDR2 is YYNGEE in the germline V gene. This CDR3 contains 15 residues. Trimming shortened V by 4 bases and J by 4 bases, and 15 bases separated the two germline ends. The CDR3 region has the DNA TGTGCCAGCAGCACGTGGACAGATGACGGAAACACCATATATTTT. It specifies CASSTWTDDGNTIYF.

The chain recombines TRBV5-6 with TRBJ1-2; tentatively, D is TRBD1 (5 bases). CDR3 length equals 14 residues. CDR1 is SGHDT and CDR2 is YYEEEE in the germline V gene. Trimming removed 0 bases at V and 4 bases at J, with 10 bases between. The CDR3: CASSLGIGGYGYTF. The CDR3 bases are TGTGCCAGCAGCTTGGGAATCGGGGGCTATGGCTACACCTTC.

The CDR3 sequence: CASSLYSSYNEQFF. The CDR3 nucleotides read TGTGCCAGCAGTTTATATAGCTCCTACAATGAGCAGTTCTTC. The chain links TRBV28 to TRBJ2-1; D remains unclear. Germline CDR1 MDHEN, CDR2 SYDVKM. Trimming removed 1 base at V and 0 bases at J, with 4 bases between. This CDR3 spans 14 amino acids.

V and J are TRBV27 and TRBJ2-6; the D gene is possibly TRBD2 (6 bases). Per the germline V gene, CDR1 is MNHEY and CDR2 is SMNVEV (reference sequence). The ends were cut back, 6 bases at V and 0 bases at J, with 18 bases in the middle. The CDR3 runs to 18 residues. The CDR3 bases are TGTGCCAGCAGGATGGCGGCGGGAACCCCCTCTGGGGCCAACGTCCTGACTTTC. Translating it yields CASRMAAGTPSGANVLTF.

The J gene is TRBJ2-7, the V gene TRBV20-1; no clear D gene. CDR3 length: 11 amino acids. CDR1 is DFQATT, CDR2 SNEGSKA, per germline (reference sequence). Trimming took off 2 bases at V and 5 bases at J, with 7 bases between the two ends. This chain's CDR3 is CSARMGNEQYF. The CDR3 coding sequence is TGCAGTGCTAGAATGGGCAACGAGCAGTACTTC.

The chain employs TRBV19 and TRBJ2-2; possible D gene TRBD2, 5 bases. The CDR3 runs 13 residues. Germline lookup yields CDR1 LNHDA and CDR2 SQIVND (reference sequence). V was clipped by 6 bases and J by 0 bases, with 5 bases between them. In nucleotides, the CDR3 is TGTGCCAGTAGACTAGCGAACACCGGGGAGCTGTTTTTT. This gives the protein CASRLANTGELFF.

The rearrangement links TRBV6-5 to TRBJ2-7; 7 nucleotides align to TRBD1. This CDR3 is 15 amino acids long. With V trimmed by 6 bases and J by 2 bases, 10 bases remained unmatched. Looked up from germline, CDR1 is MNHEY and CDR2 is SVGAGI. In DNA, the CDR3 is TGTGCCAGCAGACCGACCGGGACAGTGGCCTACGAGCAGTACTTC. Translation gives CASRPTGTVAYEQYF.

The CDR3, as DNA: TGTGCCAGCAGCTTAAGGGCTAGCGGGAGGGCCGAGTACTTC. Translation gives CASSLRASGRAEYF. The V and J genes are TRBV7-3 and TRBJ2-7; 12 nucleotides agree with TRBD2. The trim removed 1 base at V and 11 bases at J, leaving 6 bases unmatched. Germline V gene lookup returns CDR1 SGHTA and CDR2 FQGTGA. This CDR3 is built from 14 residues.

The rearrangement uses TRBV23-1 and TRBJ2-1, with D possibly matching TRBD1 (6 bases). TRBV23-1 is filed as an ORF, its function uncertain. The germline V and J ends were trimmed by 4 bases and 2 bases, with 12 bases remaining between them. The CDR3 is 15 residues long. CDR3 loop: CASSPRQGTYNEQFF. CDR3 bases: TGCGCCAGCAGTCCCCGTCAGGGGACCTACAATGAGCAGTTCTTC.

This chain uses TRBV7-6 with TRBJ2-7, with TRBD1 as a possible D gene (6 bases). V shed 1 base and J shed 2 bases, with 12 bases lying between them. This CDR3 is 15 amino acids long. CDR1 SGHVS and CDR2 FNYEAQ come from the germline V gene. CDR3 sequence: CASSLGQGSPYEQYF. For the CDR3, the DNA is TGTGCCAGCAGCTTAGGGCAGGGGAGCCCCTACGAGCAGTACTTC.

Points on this clone: Sequence at one end of the junction differs from germline and may be a read error. The rearrangement joins TRBV5-4 to TRBJ2-2; 7 nucleotides line up with TRBD2. This CDR3 contains 14 residues. From germline, CDR1 is SGHNT and CDR2 YYREEE (reference sequence). The CDR3 DNA reads as TGTGCCAGCAGTTTGGGGGGGACTTCCGGGGAGCTGTTTTTT. This gives the protein CASSLGGTSGELFF. The variable domain in full, completed from reference TRBV5-4 and TRBJ2-2, reads ETGVTQSPTHLIKTRGQQVTLRCSSQSGHNTVSWYQQALGQGPQFIFQYYREEENGRGNFPPRFSGLQFPNYSSELNVNALELDDSALYLCASSLGGTSGELFFGEGSRLTVL.

The V gene is TRBV28, the J gene TRBJ1-2; no clear D gene. V was trimmed by 2 bases and J by 6 bases, leaving 13 bases between them. CDR3 length: 14 amino acids. Germline lookup yields CDR1 MDHEN and CDR2 SYDVKM. The CDR3 DNA follows: TGTGCCAGCAGTTTAGAGGCTTATCGAAATGGCTACACCTTC. Its translation: CASSLEAYRNGYTF.

The chain combines TRBV4-3 with TRBJ2-1; TRBD1 matches 7 bases. J was trimmed by 5 bases and V by 4 bases; bases with no gene match: 5. The CDR3 runs 14 residues. The germline V gene has CDR1 LGHNA and CDR2 YSLEER. CDR3 amino acids: CASSPGQIDNEQFF. CDR3 DNA sequence: TGCGCCAGCAGCCCGGGACAGATAGACAATGAGCAGTTCTTC.

The chain links TRBV6-1 to TRBJ2-7, with D perhaps TRBD1 (6 bases). Germline-derived CDR1 and CDR2 are MNHNS and SASEGT. V was clipped by 6 bases and J by 0 bases, with 12 bases between them. CDR3 length: 14 residues. CDR3 bases: TGTGCCAGCAGAAAGACAGGTTACTCCTACGAGCAGTACTTC. It translates to CASRKTGYSYEQYF.

The V and J genes are TRBV4-2 and TRBJ2-1; no clear D gene. Trimming removed 2 bases at V and 4 bases at J, with 6 bases between. The CDR3 length is 13 residues. Germline V gene data show CDR1 as LGHNA and CDR2 as YNFKEQ. CDR3 loop: CASSQWLYNEQFF. The CDR3 bases are TGTGCCAGCAGCCAATGGTTATACAATGAGCAGTTCTTC.

The rearrangement joins TRBV7-2 to TRBJ1-6; no clear D. The germline gives CDR1 SGHTA, CDR2 FQGNSA. Trimming took 1 base from V and 5 from J, leaving 9 bases between them. This CDR3 region has 15 residues. CDR3 sequence reads: CASSLVSGNNSPLHF. CDR3 DNA: TGTGCCAGCAGCTTAGTATCGGGGAATAATTCACCCCTCCACTTT.

This clone turned up a few times. V usage is TRBV11-2 and J usage is TRBJ1-3; no reliable D call. The germline CDR1 and CDR2 sequences are SGHAT and FQNNGV. Trimming cost V 0 bases and J 3 bases, with 9 bases left between them. This CDR3 is 15 amino acids long. CDR3 residues: CASSLDTAFGNTIYF. DNA for the CDR3: TGTGCCAGCAGCTTAGATACCGCCTTTGGAAACACCATATATTTT.

The chain couples TRBV2 to TRBJ1-5; D gene unclear. This CDR3 has 12 residues. V lost 6 bases and J 7 bases, leaving 10 bases between the germline ends. Germline V gene sequence: CDR1 SNHLY, CDR2 FYNNEI. For the CDR3, the DNA is TGTGCCAGCAGGTTGGGGTCGCAGCCCCAGCATTTT. Its translation: CASRLGSQPQHF.

Only one count was recorded for this clone. The chain uses TRBV19 and TRBJ2-1, with 8 positions matching TRBD2. The CDR3 loop spans 17 amino acids. Germline CDR1 LNHDA, CDR2 SQIVND (reference sequence). V trimming: 4 bases; J trimming: 0 bases; junction bases outside the gene matches: 8. Written as DNA, the CDR3 is TGTGCCAGTAGTAGCGGGGGGCGCGGGAGCTCCTACAATGAGCAGTTCTTC. Amino acid sequence: CASSSGGRGSSYNEQFF.

This clone was seen a few times. The rearrangement links TRBV5-3 to TRBJ1-5; D may be TRBD1 (5 bases). TRBV5-3 is an open reading frame whose function is uncertain. V dropped 4 bases and J dropped 6 bases, with 11 bases sitting between them. There are 13 residues in the CDR3. CDR3 amino acids: CARSLDKRQPQHF. CDR3 nucleotide sequence: TGTGCCAGAAGCCTGGACAAGCGTCAGCCCCAGCATTTT.

There are a few counts of this clone. V usage is TRBV19 and J usage is TRBJ1-1; D not resolved. Trimming took off 8 bases at V and 0 bases at J, with 19 bases between the two ends. The CDR3 is made up of 16 amino acids. Germline values: CDR1 LNHDA, CDR2 SQIVND (reference sequence). The chain's CDR3 is CASGGFSGTMNTEAFF. The CDR3 DNA follows: TGTGCCAGTGGTGGATTTAGCGGAACCATGAACACTGAAGCTTTCTTT.

This CDR3 is CASSPRRQETQYF. The CDR3 DNA reads TGTGCCAGCTCACCACGGAGGCAAGAGACCCAGTACTTC. V is TRBV18 and J is TRBJ2-5, with a possible D match to TRBD2 (5 bases). V shed 1 base and J shed 2 bases, with 5 bases lying between them. The germline V gene encodes CDR1 KGHSH and CDR2 LQKENI. This CDR3 has 13 residues.

This clone has a single count. The rearrangement uses TRBV5-5 and TRBJ2-7, with unresolved D. Trimming cost V 6 bases and J 2 bases, with 15 bases left between them. This CDR3 is built from 14 residues. The V gene's germline CDR1 is SGHKS and CDR2 YYEKEE (reference sequence). This chain's CDR3 is CASTRAPIPYEQYF. CDR3 coding DNA: TGTGCCAGCACCCGGGCCCCCATACCCTACGAGCAGTACTTC.

The chain couples TRBV7-9 to TRBJ1-1; tentatively, D is TRBD1 (6 bases). The CDR3 extends over 15 amino acids. The germline V and J ends were trimmed by 3 bases and 1 base, with 12 bases remaining between them. In germline, CDR1 is SEHNR, CDR2 FQNEAQ (reference sequence). The DNA of the CDR3 is TGTGCCAGCAGCTTCGGGGGCCCTGGGAACACTGAAGCTTTCTTT. It encodes CASSFGGPGNTEAFF.

CDR3 loop: CASSYLGPNNEQFF. The CDR3 DNA is TGTGCCAGCAGTTATTTGGGTCCAAACAATGAGCAGTTCTTC. The rearrangement joins TRBV6-6 to TRBJ2-1, with D unclear. This CDR3 spans 14 amino acids. V was clipped by 3 bases and J by 5 bases, with 11 bases between them. The germline CDR1 and CDR2 sequences are MNHNY and SVGAGI (reference sequence).

This clone showed up just once. The chain employs TRBV4-1 and TRBJ1-1; 9 bases agree with TRBD1. The CDR3 contains 15 residues. Germline V gene sequence: CDR1 MGHRA, CDR2 YSYEKL. Germline trimming cut 0 bases from V and 10 bases from J; bases unmatched to any gene: 9. This chain's CDR3 is CASSQDWGQGRVAFF. The CDR3 coding sequence is TGCGCCAGCAGCCAAGACTGGGGACAGGGAAGGGTAGCTTTCTTT.

V and J are TRBV5-4 and TRBJ2-1, with 9 positions matching TRBD1. Germline CDR1 is SGHNT and CDR2 is YYREEE (reference sequence). The CDR3 covers 15 residues. V shed 4 bases and J 7 bases; nucleotides not matched to a gene: 9. The CDR3 sequence: CASSVTGGARNEQFF. The CDR3 DNA reads TGTGCCAGCAGCGTTACAGGGGGCGCAAGAAATGAGCAGTTCTTC.